The source of this T cell receptor beta chain is a study of blood T cell repertoires in COVID-19. Study-level information: The study drew acute and convalescent COVID-19 samples from the United States, Italy and Spain.

The assay was immunoSEQ multiplex PCR, and TCRdb's table has in-frame clones only and misses some. The sample shows around 320,000 clones, around 91% of them seen only once. The germline V gene has CDR1 SGHRS and CDR2 YFSETQ. This CDR3 is 14 amino acids long. Trimming took 4 bases from V and 6 from J; bases not matched to a gene: 7. Grouping used clinical history reported by participants in a survey and questionnaire. The rearrangement joins TRBV5-1 to TRBJ2-1; TRBD1 matches 7 bases. The receptor was isolated from a woman aged 18 to 35 with acute COVID-19. Sequencing was carried out using PBMCs or T cells enriched from blood (not recorded which). The DNA for the CDR3 is TGCGCCAGCAGCAACGACAGGGAGAGCAATGAGCAGTTCTTC. Amino acids: CASSNDRESNEQFF.